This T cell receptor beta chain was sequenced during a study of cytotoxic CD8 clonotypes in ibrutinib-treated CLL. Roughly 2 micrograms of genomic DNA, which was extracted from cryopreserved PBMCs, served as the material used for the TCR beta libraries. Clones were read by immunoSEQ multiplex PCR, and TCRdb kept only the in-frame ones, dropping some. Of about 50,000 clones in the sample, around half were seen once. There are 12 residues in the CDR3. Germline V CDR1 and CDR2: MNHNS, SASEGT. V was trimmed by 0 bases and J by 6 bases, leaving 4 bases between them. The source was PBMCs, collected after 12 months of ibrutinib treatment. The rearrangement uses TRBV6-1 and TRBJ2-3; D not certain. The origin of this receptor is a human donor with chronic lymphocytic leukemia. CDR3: CASSEAGDTQYF. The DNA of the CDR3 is TGTGCCAGCAGTGAAGCGGGGGATACGCAGTATTTT.